This T cell receptor (beta chain) was recorded in a study of T cell changes during pregnancy in multiple sclerosis. V shed 1 base and J 5 bases; nucleotides not matched to a gene: 11. CDR3 length: 16 amino acids. Germline CDR1 is LGHNA and CDR2 is YNFKEQ. Here immunoSEQ multiplex PCR was the method, and the copy in TCRdb shows in-frame clones only, minus some. This sample has over 80,000 clones, with about nine tenths found just once. This clone was detected only a few times. The sample here was peripheral blood, taken in the second trimester of pregnancy. The V call is TRBV4-2, the J call TRBJ2-7, with 7 bases matching TRBD2. The sequence was obtained from a female donor in good health, enrolled as a control in a pregnancy study. The CDR3 sequence is CASSQVAGAFFHEQYF. The DNA for the CDR3 is TGTGCCAGCAGCCAAGTAGCGGGTGCCTTCTTTCACGAGCAGTACTTC.